One and the same sample provided the 24 T cell receptor beta chains below, sequenced in a study of Graves' ophthalmopathy and Graves' hyperthyroidism. Amplified TCR beta CDR3 regions were obtained using RNA transcripts as template. RT-PCR was first run with HTBI primers, then multiplex PCR in a second round. Using its own MiXCR run on the multiplex PCR reads, TCRdb lists one record per CDR3 protein. The table includes around 600,000 distinct CDR3 sequences, approximately 39% detected once. The specimen was peripheral blood. The receptors stem from an adult man with Graves' ophthalmopathy.

The chain carries TRBV6-4 and TRBJ2-7; 12 bases align to TRBD2. CDR1 is MRHNA, CDR2 SNTAGT, per germline. The ends lost 2 bases at V and 2 bases at J; junction bases unmatched: 7. The CDR3 is 17 amino acids. CDR3 coding DNA: TGTGCCAGCAGTGACCCAGGACTAGCGGGGTGTACCTACGAGCAGTACTTC. Encoded protein: CASSDPGLAGCTYEQYF.

There are a few counts of this clonotype. This chain uses TRBV2 with TRBJ1-1; D is perhaps TRBD1 (6 bases). Trimming pared 6 bases from V and 10 bases from J, leaving 21 bases between. This CDR3 spans 14 amino acids. From germline, CDR1 is SNHLY and CDR2 FYNNEI. CDR3 sequence (DNA): TGTGCCAGCAGCCTTCTTTGGGGGGCCGACCTAGCTTTCTTT. Translating gives CASSLLWGADLAFF. The full variable domain, completed using reference TRBV2 and TRBJ1-1, is EPEVTQTPSHQVTQMGQEVILRCVPISNHLYFYWYRQILGQKVEFLVSFYNNEISEKSEIFDDQFSVERPDGSNFTLKIRSTKLEDSAMYFCASSLLWGADLAFFGQGTRLTVV.

In the case of this clonotype: This sequence may be a read error, since a much larger clone differs from it by one base. The chain employs TRBV19 and TRBJ2-5; D is unresolved. CDR1 is LNHDA and CDR2 is SQIVND in the germline V gene (reference sequence). V lost 7 bases and J 2 bases, leaving 11 bases between the germline ends. The CDR3 totals 13 residues. DNA for the CDR3: TGTGCCAGTACAGTCTCGGGTCAAGAGACCCAGTACTTC. It codes for CASTVSGQETQYF.

This clonotype came up many times. The rearrangement links TRBV6-1 to TRBJ1-2; 7 bases align to TRBD1. Germline values: CDR1 MNHNS, CDR2 SASEGT. The CDR3 loop spans 14 amino acids. After removal of 2 bases from V and 3 bases from J, the junction contained 3 bases not matched to a gene. The CDR3 coding sequence is TGTGCCAGCAGTGAATACACAGGGGACTATGGCTACACCTTC. Translated, it gives CASSEYTGDYGYTF.

The chain couples TRBV2 to TRBJ2-5; tentatively, D is TRBD1 (8 bases). Between the trimmed V and J ends, which lost 6 bases and 2 bases, there was a span of 22 bases. Germline CDR1 reads SNHLY; CDR2 reads FYNNEI. The CDR3 consists of 17 residues. The CDR3 reads CASSGTGGGNQQETQYF. CDR3 sequence (DNA): TGTGCCAGCAGCGGAACAGGGGGGGGCAATCAGCAAGAGACCCAGTACTTC.

Remarks on this clonotype: A single base separates this from a much larger clone, so it may be a read error. The gene calls are TRBV15 and TRBJ1-4, with D tentatively TRBD1 (6 bases). The CDR3 totals 14 residues. V was pared by 0 bases and J by 8 bases, with 10 bases between. The germline CDR1 and CDR2 sequences are LNHNV and YYDKDF (reference sequence). CDR3: CATSRDRGQEKLFF. As DNA, the CDR3 is TGTGCCACCAGCAGAGATCGCGGACAGGAAAAACTGTTTTTT.

The V gene is TRBV7-3, the J gene TRBJ2-2; possibly TRBD2 for D (5 bases). The CDR3 sequence is 15 residues long. V shed 4 bases and J shed 3 bases, with 12 bases lying between them. CDR1 is SGHTA and CDR2 is FQGTGA in the germline V gene. The CDR3 loop reads CASSWSRDDTGELFF. The CDR3 DNA reads TGTGCCAGCAGCTGGAGTCGGGATGACACCGGGGAGCTGTTTTTT.

The chain has TRBV5-6 and TRBJ2-5, with D perhaps matching TRBD1 or TRBD2 (5 bases each). There are 14 residues in the CDR3. V lost 4 bases and J 6 bases, leaving 16 bases between the germline ends. Germline loops: CDR1 SGHDT, CDR2 YYEEEE. The CDR3 DNA reads as TGTGCCAGCAGCATATACCCCGGGGCCAAGACCCAGTACTTC. This gives the protein CASSIYPGAKTQYF.

This clonotype has a handful of counts. The chain recombines TRBV20-1 with TRBJ2-7; no definite D call. Germline CDR1 is DFQATT and CDR2 is SNEGSKA (reference sequence). CDR3 size: 13 residues. V lost 3 bases, J lost 3 bases, and 12 bases lay in between. CDR3: CSASRADYYEQYF. In DNA form, the CDR3 reads TGCAGTGCTAGTAGGGCAGATTACTACGAGCAGTACTTC.

The chain recombines TRBV25-1 with TRBJ1-4; 7 bases align to TRBD1. CDR3 length: 14 amino acids. Per germline, CDR1 MGHDK and CDR2 SYGVNS. For the CDR3, the DNA is TGTGCTAGAGCTGAAGGACAGGCCAGAGAAAAACTGTTTTTT. It yields the protein CARAEGQAREKLFF. Together with reference TRBV25-1 and TRBJ1-4, the CDR3 gives the full variable domain: EADIYQTPRYLVIGTGKKITLECSQTMGHDKMYWYQQDPGMELHLIHYSYGVNSTEKGDLSSESTVSRIRTEHFPLTLESARPSHTSQYLCARAEGQAREKLFFGSGTQLSVL.

J is TRBJ2-3 and V is TRBV9; 9 positions match TRBD2. In germline, CDR1 is SGDLS, CDR2 YYNGEE. The CDR3 loop spans 16 amino acids. The V segment lost 5 bases and the J segment 2 bases; nucleotides outside the gene matches: 9. As DNA, the CDR3 is TGTGCCAGCAGTGGACGACTAGCGGAGCCCACAGATACGCAGTATTTT. Encoded protein: CASSGRLAEPTDTQYF.

The chain links TRBV30 to TRBJ2-7; D remains unclear. V shed 2 bases and J shed 7 bases, with 15 bases lying between them. The V gene's germline CDR1 is GTSNPN and CDR2 SVGIG (reference sequence). The CDR3 has 13 residues. CDR3 protein: CAWSNALDGEQYF. In DNA, the CDR3 is TGTGCCTGGAGTAATGCGCTCGATGGGGAGCAGTACTTC.

The rearrangement uses TRBV25-1 and TRBJ2-1, with TRBD2 matching 8 bases. Germline trimming cut 5 bases from V and 7 bases from J; bases unmatched to any gene: 7. Looked up from germline, CDR1 is MGHDK and CDR2 is SYGVNS. This CDR3 is 14 amino acids long. The CDR3 loop reads CASSRDGGGNEQFF. The CDR3 DNA is TGTGCCAGCAGTCGAGACGGGGGGGGAAATGAGCAGTTCTTC. Filled out from reference TRBV25-1 and TRBJ2-1, the complete variable domain reads EADIYQTPRYLVIGTGKKITLECSQTMGHDKMYWYQQDPGMELHLIHYSYGVNSTEKGDLSSESTVSRIRTEHFPLTLESARPSHTSQYLCASSRDGGGNEQFFGPGTRLTVL.

Of note for this clonotype: One end of the junction varies from germline; a read error may be responsible. The chain uses TRBV10-3 and TRBJ1-5; weak D call: TRBD1 (6 bases). The CDR3 extends over 15 amino acids. Germline loops: CDR1 ENHRY, CDR2 SYGVKD. CDR3 DNA sequence: TGTGCCAGCAGTTCCCAGGGGTCTAGCAATCAGCCCCAGCATTTT. Translating gives CASSSQGSSNQPQHF.

The V and J genes are TRBV6-6 and TRBJ1-6; D is possibly TRBD1 (5 bases). The V gene lost 0 bases and the J gene lost 9 bases, with 9 bases spanning the gap. This CDR3 has 14 residues. Germline lookup yields CDR1 MNHNY and CDR2 SVGAGI (reference sequence). The CDR3 DNA sequence: TGTGCCAGCAGTTACTCAGGGGAAGCTTCACCCCTCCACTTT. Protein: CASSYSGEASPLHF.

This clonotype has a handful of counts. The J gene is TRBJ2-5, the V gene TRBV2; possible D gene TRBD2, 5 bases. The CDR3 contains 12 residues. CDR1 and CDR2 from the germline V gene are SNHLY and FYNNEI. Trimming pared 8 bases from V and 1 base from J, leaving 8 bases between. The CDR3 coding sequence is TGTGCCAGCGGAGGACTCCAAGAGACCCAGTACTTC. Residues: CASGGLQETQYF.

Many counts were recorded for this clonotype. The chain carries TRBV7-8 and TRBJ1-2, with D maybe TRBD1 (6 bases). Germline CDR1 reads SGHVS; CDR2 reads FQNEAQ. The CDR3 length is 15 residues. Deletions cut 1 base from V and 0 bases from J, with 9 bases between. Here the CDR3 reads CASSLGTVANYGYTF. CDR3 bases: TGTGCCAGCAGCTTAGGGACAGTAGCTAACTATGGCTACACCTTC.

The chain links TRBV7-3 to TRBJ2-2; D gene ambiguous. This CDR3 spans 17 amino acids. Germline assignment: CDR1 SGHTA and CDR2 FQGTGA. V shed 5 bases and J shed 0 bases, with 16 bases lying between them. This chain's CDR3 is CASSLGSGYPNTGELFF. The CDR3 coding sequence is TGTGCCAGCAGCCTAGGGTCGGGTTATCCGAACACCGGGGAGCTGTTTTTT.

There are a few counts of this clonotype. The V call is TRBV6-5, the J call TRBJ1-2; 9 bases line up with TRBD1. Germline CDR1 and CDR2: MNHEY and SVGAGI. The length of the CDR3 is 18 residues. V shed 2 bases and J 4 bases; nucleotides not matched to a gene: 14. This CDR3 reads CASSYGPGQGEYAYGYTF. In nucleotides, the CDR3 is TGTGCCAGCAGTTACGGACCGGGACAGGGAGAGTATGCCTATGGCTACACCTTC.

There are many counts of this clonotype. The gene calls are TRBV20-1 and TRBJ1-1; no clear D. In germline, CDR1 is DFQATT, CDR2 SNEGSKA (reference sequence). Trimming left V 0 bases short and J 3 bases short, with 8 bases between. There are 13 residues in the CDR3. The CDR3 reads CSARDTVDTEAFF. DNA of the CDR3: TGCAGTGCTAGAGATACTGTCGACACTGAAGCTTTCTTT.

The chain uses TRBV10-3 and TRBJ1-1; D gene unclear. The germline V and J ends were trimmed by 5 bases and 0 bases, with 16 bases remaining between them. The CDR3 is 16 residues long. CDR1 is ENHRY, CDR2 SYGVKD, per germline. CDR3 sequence: CAISYVPPGLNTEAFF. The CDR3 DNA follows: TGTGCCATCAGTTACGTCCCCCCGGGTTTGAACACTGAAGCTTTCTTT.

Many counts were recorded for this clonotype. This CDR3 is CASSLSTGLPNYGYTF. DNA for the CDR3: TGCGCCAGCAGCTTATCGACAGGACTTCCTAACTATGGCTACACCTTC. The chain carries TRBV5-1 and TRBJ1-2; TRBD1 is a possible D gene (6 bases). Germline CDR1 SGHRS, CDR2 YFSETQ. The CDR3 has 16 residues. V was shortened by 2 bases and J by 0 bases, with 14 bases between the two germline ends.

A few counts support this clonotype. V and J are TRBV6-6 and TRBJ2-5, with D possibly being TRBD2 (6 bases). Trimming removed 6 bases at V and 4 bases at J, with 18 bases between. Germline V lookup: CDR1 MNHNY, CDR2 SVGAGI (reference sequence). CDR3 length equals 15 residues. The chain's CDR3 is CASRVSGRNRETQYF. For the CDR3, the DNA is TGTGCCAGCAGGGTGTCGGGGAGGAATAGAGAGACCCAGTACTTC.

For this clonotype: The CDR3 does not close with the conserved phenylalanine or tryptophan, likely indicating a read error. The limits of the CDR3 on the DNA are not certain, so only TCRdb's listed CDR3 is given. The rearrangement joins TRBV25-1 to TRBJ2-6; the listed D gene, TRBD2, was not tested against the DNA. Germline V gives CDR1 MGHDK, CDR2 SYGVNS. The CDR3 has 9 amino acids, counting both end residues. The CDR3 reads CASSGTSAT.